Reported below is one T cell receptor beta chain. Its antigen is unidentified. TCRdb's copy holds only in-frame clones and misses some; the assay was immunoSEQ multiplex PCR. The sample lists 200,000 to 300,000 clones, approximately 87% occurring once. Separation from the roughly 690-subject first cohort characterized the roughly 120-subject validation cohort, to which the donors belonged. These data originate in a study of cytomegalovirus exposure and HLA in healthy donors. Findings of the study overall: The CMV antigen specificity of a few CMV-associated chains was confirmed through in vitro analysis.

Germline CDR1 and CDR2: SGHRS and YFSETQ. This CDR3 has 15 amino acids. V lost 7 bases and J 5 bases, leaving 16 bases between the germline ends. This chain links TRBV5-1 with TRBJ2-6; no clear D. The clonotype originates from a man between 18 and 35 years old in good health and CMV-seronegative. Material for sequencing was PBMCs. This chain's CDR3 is CASATAPPRANVLTF. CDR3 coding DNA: TGCGCCAGCGCCACAGCCCCGCCTCGGGCCAACGTCCTGACTTTC.